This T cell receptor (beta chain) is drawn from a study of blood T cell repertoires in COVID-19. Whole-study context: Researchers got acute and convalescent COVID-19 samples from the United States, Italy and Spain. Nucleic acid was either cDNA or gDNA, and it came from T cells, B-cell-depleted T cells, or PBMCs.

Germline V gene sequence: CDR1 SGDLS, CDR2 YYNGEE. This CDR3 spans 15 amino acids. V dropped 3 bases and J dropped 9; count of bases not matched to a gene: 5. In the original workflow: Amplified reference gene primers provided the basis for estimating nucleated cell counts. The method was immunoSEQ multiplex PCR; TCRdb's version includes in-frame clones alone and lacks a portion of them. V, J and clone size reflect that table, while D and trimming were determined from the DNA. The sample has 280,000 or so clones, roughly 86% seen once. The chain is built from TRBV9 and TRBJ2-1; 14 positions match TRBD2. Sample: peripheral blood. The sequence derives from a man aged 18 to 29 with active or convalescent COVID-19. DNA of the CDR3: TGTGCCAGCAGCGCCGGGACTAGCGGGGGAATTGAGCAGTTCTTC. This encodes CASSAGTSGGIEQFF.